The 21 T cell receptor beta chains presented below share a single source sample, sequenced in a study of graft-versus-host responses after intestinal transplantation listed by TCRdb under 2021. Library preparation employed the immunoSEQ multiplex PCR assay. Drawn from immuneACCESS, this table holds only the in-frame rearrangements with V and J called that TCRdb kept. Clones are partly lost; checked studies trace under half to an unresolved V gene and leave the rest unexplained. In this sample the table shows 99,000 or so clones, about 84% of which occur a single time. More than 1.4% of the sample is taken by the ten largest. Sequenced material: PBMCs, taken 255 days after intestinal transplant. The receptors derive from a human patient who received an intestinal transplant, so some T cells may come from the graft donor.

CDR3 residues: CASSDRQDTDTQYF. The CDR3 coding sequence is TGCGCCAGCAGTGATCGGCAGGACACAGATACGCAGTATTTT. The chain joins TRBV10-1 to TRBJ2-3, with no clear D. The germline gives CDR1 WNHNN, CDR2 SYGVQD (reference sequence). The CDR3 has 14 amino acids. With 3 bases removed from V and 2 bases from J, the gap between germline ends came to 9 bases.

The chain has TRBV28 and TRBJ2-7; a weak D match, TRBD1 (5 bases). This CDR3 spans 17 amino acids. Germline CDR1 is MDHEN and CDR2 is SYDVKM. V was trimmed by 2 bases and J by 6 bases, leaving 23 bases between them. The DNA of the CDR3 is TGTGCCAGCAGTTTAGAAGGGGCGACAGATGTCTTCGCCGAGCAGTACTTC. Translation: CASSLEGATDVFAEQYF. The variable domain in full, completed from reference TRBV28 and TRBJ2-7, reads DVKVTQSSRYLVKRTGEKVFLECVQDMDHENMFWYRQDPGLGLRLIYFSYDVKMKEKGDIPEGYSVSREKKERFSLILESASTNQTSMYLCASSLEGATDVFAEQYFGPGTRLTVT.

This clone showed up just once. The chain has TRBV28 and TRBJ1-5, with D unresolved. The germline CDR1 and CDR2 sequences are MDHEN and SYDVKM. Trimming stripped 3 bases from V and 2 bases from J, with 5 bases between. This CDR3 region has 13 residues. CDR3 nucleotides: TGTGCCAGCAGTTTTTTGGGCAATCAGCCCCAGCATTTT. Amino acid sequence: CASSFLGNQPQHF.

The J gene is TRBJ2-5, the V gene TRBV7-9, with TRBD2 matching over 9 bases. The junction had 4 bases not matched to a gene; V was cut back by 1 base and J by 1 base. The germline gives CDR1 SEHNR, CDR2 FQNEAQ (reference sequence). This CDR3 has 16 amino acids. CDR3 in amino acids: CASSLGGGALQETQYF. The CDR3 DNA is TGTGCCAGCAGCTTAGGCGGGGGGGCTCTCCAAGAGACCCAGTACTTC. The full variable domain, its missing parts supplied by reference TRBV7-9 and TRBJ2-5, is DTGVSQNPRHKITKRGQNVTFRCDPISEHNRLYWYRQTLGQGPEFLTYFQNEAQLEKSRLLSDRFSAERPKGSFSTLEIQRTEQGDSAMYLCASSLGGGALQETQYFGPGTRLLVL.

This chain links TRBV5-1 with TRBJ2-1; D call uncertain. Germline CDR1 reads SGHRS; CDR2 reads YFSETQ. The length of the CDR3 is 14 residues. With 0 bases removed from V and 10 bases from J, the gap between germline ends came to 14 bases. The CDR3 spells CASSLGISVGEQFF. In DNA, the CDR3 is TGCGCCAGCAGCTTGGGAATCAGTGTGGGGGAGCAGTTCTTC.

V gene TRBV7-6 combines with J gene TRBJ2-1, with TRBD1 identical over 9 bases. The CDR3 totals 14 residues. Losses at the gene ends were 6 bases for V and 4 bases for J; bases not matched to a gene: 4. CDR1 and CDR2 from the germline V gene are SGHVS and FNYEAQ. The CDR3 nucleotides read TGTGCCAGCAGACCCGGGACAGGGTACAATGAGCAGTTCTTC. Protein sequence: CASRPGTGYNEQFF.

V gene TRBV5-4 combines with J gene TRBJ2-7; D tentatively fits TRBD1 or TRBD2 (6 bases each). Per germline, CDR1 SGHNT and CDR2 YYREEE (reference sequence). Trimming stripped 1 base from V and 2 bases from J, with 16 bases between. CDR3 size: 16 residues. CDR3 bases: TGTGCCAGCAGCTTGAAGGCTACAGGGAGGCCCTACGAGCAGTACTTC. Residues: CASSLKATGRPYEQYF.

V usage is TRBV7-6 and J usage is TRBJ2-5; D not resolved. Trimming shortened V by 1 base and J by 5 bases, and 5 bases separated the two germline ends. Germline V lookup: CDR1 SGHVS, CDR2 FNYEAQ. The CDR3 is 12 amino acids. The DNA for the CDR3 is TGTGCCAGCAGCTTAGTACGGGAGACCCAGTACTTC. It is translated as CASSLVRETQYF. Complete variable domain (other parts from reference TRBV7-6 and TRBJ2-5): GAGVSQSPRYKVTKRGQDVALRCDPISGHVSLYWYRQALGQGPEFLTYFNYEAQQDKSGLPNDRFSAERPEGSISTLTIQRTEQRDSAMYRCASSLVRETQYFGPGTRLLVL.

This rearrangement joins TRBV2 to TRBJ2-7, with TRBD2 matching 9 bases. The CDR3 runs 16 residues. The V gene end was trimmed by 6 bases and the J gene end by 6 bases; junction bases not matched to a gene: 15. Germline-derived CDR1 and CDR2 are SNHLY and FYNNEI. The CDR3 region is CASSTARGGGSVEQYF. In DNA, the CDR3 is TGTGCCAGCAGCACCGCGCGGGGGGGCGGGTCTGTCGAGCAGTACTTC.

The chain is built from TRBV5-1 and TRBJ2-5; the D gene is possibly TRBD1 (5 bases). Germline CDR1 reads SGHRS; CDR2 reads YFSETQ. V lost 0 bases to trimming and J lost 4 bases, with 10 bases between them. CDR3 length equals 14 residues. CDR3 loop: CASSLEGRAETQYF. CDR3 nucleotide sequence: TGCGCCAGCAGCTTGGAGGGCAGGGCAGAGACCCAGTACTTC.

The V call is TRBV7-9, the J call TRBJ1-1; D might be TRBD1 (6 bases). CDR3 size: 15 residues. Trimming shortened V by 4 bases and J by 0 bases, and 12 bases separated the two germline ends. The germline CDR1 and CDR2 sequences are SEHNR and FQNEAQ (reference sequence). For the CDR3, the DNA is TGTGCCAGCAGCTCCAACAGGGACCTGAACACTGAAGCTTTCTTT. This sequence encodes CASSSNRDLNTEAFF.

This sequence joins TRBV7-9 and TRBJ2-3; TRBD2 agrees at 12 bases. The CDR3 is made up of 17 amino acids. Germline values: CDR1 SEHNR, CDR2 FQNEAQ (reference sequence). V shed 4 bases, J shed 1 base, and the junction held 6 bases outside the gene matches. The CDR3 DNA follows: TGTGCCAGCAGCTCTAGACTAGCGGGGGAGGGCACAGATACGCAGTATTTT. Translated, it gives CASSSRLAGEGTDTQYF.

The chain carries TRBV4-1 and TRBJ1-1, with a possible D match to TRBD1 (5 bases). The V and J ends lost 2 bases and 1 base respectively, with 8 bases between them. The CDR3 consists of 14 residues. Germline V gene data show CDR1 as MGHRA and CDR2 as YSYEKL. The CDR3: CASSQLTGNTEAFF. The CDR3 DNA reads TGCGCCAGCAGCCAATTAACAGGGAACACTGAAGCTTTCTTT.

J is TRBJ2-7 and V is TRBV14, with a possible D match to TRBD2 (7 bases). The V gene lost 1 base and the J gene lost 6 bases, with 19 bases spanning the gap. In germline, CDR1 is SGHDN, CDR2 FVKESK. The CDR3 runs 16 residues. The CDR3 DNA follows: TGTGCCAGCAGCCAAGTGAAGGGGGGGCTGTTGGGCGAGCAGTACTTC. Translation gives CASSQVKGGLLGEQYF.

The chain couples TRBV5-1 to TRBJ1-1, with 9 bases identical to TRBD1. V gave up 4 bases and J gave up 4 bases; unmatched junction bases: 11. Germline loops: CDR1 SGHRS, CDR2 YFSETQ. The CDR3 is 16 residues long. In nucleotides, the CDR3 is TGCGCCAGCAGCCCTCTACCCGACAGGGGGGCCACTGAAGCTTTCTTT. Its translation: CASSPLPDRGATEAFF.

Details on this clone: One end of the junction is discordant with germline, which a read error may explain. The CDR3 region has the DNA TGTGCCAGCACCCCTACGGGACTAGAGGGGCCCGGGGAGCCGTTTTTT. This sequence encodes CASTPTGLEGPGEPFF. This rearrangement joins TRBV7-8 to TRBJ2-2; 8 nucleotides line up with TRBD2. CDR1 is SGHVS, CDR2 FQNEAQ, per germline. This CDR3 comprises 16 residues.

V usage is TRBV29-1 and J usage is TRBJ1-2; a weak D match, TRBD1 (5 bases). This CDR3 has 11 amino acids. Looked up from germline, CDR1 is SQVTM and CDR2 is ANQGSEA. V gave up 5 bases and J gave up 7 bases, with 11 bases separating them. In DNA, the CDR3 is TGCAGCGTTCAGGGTGAGGGTGGCTACACCTTC. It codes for CSVQGEGGYTF.

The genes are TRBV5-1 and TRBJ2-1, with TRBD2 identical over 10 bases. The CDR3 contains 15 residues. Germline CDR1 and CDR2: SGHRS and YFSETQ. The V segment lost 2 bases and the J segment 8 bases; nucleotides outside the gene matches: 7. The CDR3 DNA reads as TGCGCCAGCAGCTTATCAAGCGGGAGGGCGGATGAGCAGTTCTTC. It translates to CASSLSSGRADEQFF.

This CDR3 is CASSSDKGAAANQPQHF. CDR3 DNA sequence: TGTGCCAGCAGCTCCGACAAGGGGGCCGCGGCTAATCAGCCCCAGCATTTT. The chain couples TRBV7-8 to TRBJ1-5; 7 bases are shared with TRBD1. Germline lookup yields CDR1 SGHVS and CDR2 FQNEAQ. The ends lost 4 bases at V and 4 bases at J; junction bases unmatched: 13. The CDR3 is 17 residues long.

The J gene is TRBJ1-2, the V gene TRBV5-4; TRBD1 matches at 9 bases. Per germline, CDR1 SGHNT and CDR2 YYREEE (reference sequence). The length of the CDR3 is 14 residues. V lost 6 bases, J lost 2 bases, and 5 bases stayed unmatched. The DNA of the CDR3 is TGTGCCAGCATGGACAGGGGCGGGAACTATGGCTACACCTTC. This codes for CASMDRGGNYGYTF.

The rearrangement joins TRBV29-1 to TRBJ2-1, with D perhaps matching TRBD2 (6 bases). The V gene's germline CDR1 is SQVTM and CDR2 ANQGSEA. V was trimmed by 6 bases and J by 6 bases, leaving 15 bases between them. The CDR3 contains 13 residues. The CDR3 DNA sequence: TGCAGCGTCACTACCGGGGGACCCAATGAGCAGTTCTTC. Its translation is CSVTTGGPNEQFF.